These 27 T cell receptor beta chains were sequenced from one sample in a study of CD8+ T cells in alopecia areata. It was cDNA, reverse transcribed from extracted RNA, that served as the sequencing template. The protocol was immunoSEQ multiplex PCR, while the TCRdb copy is restricted to in-frame clones and leaves out a portion. Altogether 180,000 or so clones are present, roughly 66% being singletons, with the ten largest covering about an eighth. The sequencing used CD8+ T cells sorted from blood, collected at week 0. The receptors shown here come from a human donor with alopecia areata.

The chain has TRBV7-9 and TRBJ1-2; D might be TRBD1 (5 bases). With 10 bases removed from V and 8 bases from J, the gap between germline ends came to 17 bases. Germline CDR1 reads SEHNR; CDR2 reads FQNEAQ (reference sequence). The CDR3 spans 12 residues. CDR3 protein: CATRPGGYGYTF. In DNA form, the CDR3 reads TGTGCCACTCGACCCGGGGGATACGGCTACACCTTC.

The gene calls are TRBV2 and TRBJ2-3, with D perhaps TRBD1 (6 bases). The CDR3 has 16 amino acids. Trimming removed 0 bases at V and 1 base at J, with 11 bases between. The germline V gene has CDR1 SNHLY and CDR2 FYNNEI. The CDR3 loop is CASSEAGGRGTDTQYF. DNA for the CDR3: TGTGCCAGCAGTGAAGCTGGGGGCCGTGGCACAGATACGCAGTATTTT.

The chain combines TRBV30 with TRBJ2-2, with TRBD1 matching 9 bases. The junction had 5 bases not matched to a gene; V was cut back by 5 bases and J by 4 bases. CDR3 size: 14 residues. CDR1 is GTSNPN, CDR2 SVGIG, per germline (reference sequence). The CDR3 sequence: CAWVGTGSTGELFF. The CDR3 DNA reads TGTGCCTGGGTAGGGACAGGGAGCACCGGGGAGCTGTTTTTT.

This sequence joins TRBV15 and TRBJ2-1, with 12 positions matching TRBD2. V lost 7 bases to trimming and J lost 2 bases; unmatched junction nucleotides: 6. CDR1 is LNHNV, CDR2 YYDKDF, per germline (reference sequence). This CDR3 spans 16 amino acids. The CDR3 loop reads CATKPSGGGPYNEQFF. The CDR3 DNA reads TGTGCCACCAAGCCTAGCGGGGGGGGCCCCTACAATGAGCAGTTCTTC.

This clone appeared once. The chain links TRBV27 to TRBJ2-7, with D possibly matching TRBD2 (5 bases). This CDR3 has 15 residues. Germline values: CDR1 MNHEY, CDR2 SMNVEV (reference sequence). Deletions cut 6 bases from V and 4 bases from J, with 19 bases between. CDR3 sequence (DNA): TGTGCCAGCAGGGATATCCGGGAAGCTTCATACGAGCAGTACTTC. Encoded protein: CASRDIREASYEQYF.

This rearrangement joins TRBV15 to TRBJ2-3; 12 bases align to TRBD2. This CDR3 comprises 16 residues. V was clipped by 4 bases and J by 4 bases; unmatched bases: 6. Germline V gives CDR1 LNHNV, CDR2 YYDKDF (reference sequence). CDR3 nucleotide sequence: TGTGCCACCAGCATAAGACTAGCGGGGGTTGCAGATACGCAGTATTTT. It translates to CATSIRLAGVADTQYF.

This clone was counted a single time. The junction differs from germline at one of its ends, possibly a read error. The gene calls are TRBV5-6 and TRBJ1-6; 9 bases match TRBD1. The CDR3 runs to 15 residues. Per the germline V gene, CDR1 is SGHDT and CDR2 is YYEEEE. The CDR3 sequence: CASTLGDREHSPLHF. The CDR3 coding sequence is TGTGCCAGCACCTTGGGGGACAGGGAGCATTCACCCCTCCACTTT.

This sequence joins TRBV19 and TRBJ2-7; D unclear. Trimming left V 5 bases short and J 2 bases short, with 16 bases between. CDR3 length equals 15 residues. Germline assignment: CDR1 LNHDA and CDR2 SQIVND (reference sequence). CDR3 in amino acids: CASSDTHLIAYEQYF. The CDR3 DNA reads TGTGCCAGTAGTGATACCCACCTAATAGCCTACGAGCAGTACTTC.

Notes on this clone: Other DNA sequences of this sample code for an identical CDR3. The rearrangement joins TRBV2 to TRBJ1-2; 7 bases line up with TRBD1. Germline-derived CDR1 and CDR2 are SNHLY and FYNNEI. The CDR3 runs 13 residues. V lost 3 bases to trimming and J lost 4 bases; unmatched junction nucleotides: 2. The CDR3 bases are TGTGCCAGCAGTGAGGGGACAGTCTATGGCTACACCTTC. Its protein is CASSEGTVYGYTF.

The chain employs TRBV27 and TRBJ2-2, with 9 bases matching TRBD1. CDR3 size: 16 residues. The J segment lost 7 bases and the V segment lost 4 bases, leaving 10 bases of the junction unmatched. Looked up from germline, CDR1 is MNHEY and CDR2 is SMNVEV (reference sequence). In nucleotides, the CDR3 is TGTGCCAGCAGTTCAAGGACAGGGGAAATCATCGGGGAGCTGTTTTTT. It specifies CASSSRTGEIIGELFF.

J is TRBJ2-7 and V is TRBV25-1; D is unclear. The CDR3 spans 13 residues. Germline CDR1 MGHDK, CDR2 SYGVNS. Trimming took off 6 bases at V and 3 bases at J, with 12 bases between the two ends. CDR3 sequence reads: CASRPGEDYEQYF. The CDR3 DNA reads TGTGCCAGCAGGCCCGGAGAGGACTACGAGCAGTACTTC.

This clone showed up just a few times. This chain joins TRBV30 and TRBJ1-2; D ambiguous. This CDR3 region has 12 residues. Germline values: CDR1 GTSNPN, CDR2 SVGIG (reference sequence). V lost 1 base, J lost 4 bases, and 7 bases lay in between. CDR3 region: CAWSETIYGYTF. The DNA of the CDR3 is TGTGCCTGGAGTGAAACGATCTATGGCTACACCTTC.

This clone was observed at least ten times. The rearrangement joins TRBV28 to TRBJ1-5; the D gene is possibly TRBD1 (5 bases). Germline CDR1 MDHEN, CDR2 SYDVKM. Trimming pared 7 bases from V and 5 bases from J, leaving 9 bases between. There are 12 residues in the CDR3. The CDR3 spells CASTDTYQPQHF. The CDR3 DNA reads TGTGCCAGCACGGACACTTATCAGCCCCAGCATTTT. Looking up the rest from reference TRBV28 and TRBJ1-5 gives the full variable domain: DVKVTQSSRYLVKRTGEKVFLECVQDMDHENMFWYRQDPGLGLRLIYFSYDVKMKEKGDIPEGYSVSREKKERFSLILESASTNQTSMYLCASTDTYQPQHFGDGTRLSIL.

J is TRBJ1-1 and V is TRBV29-1; TRBD1 matches 7 bases. Trimming took 7 bases from V and 1 from J; bases not matched to a gene: 9. Germline V gene lookup returns CDR1 SQVTM and CDR2 ANQGSEA. The CDR3 extends over 14 amino acids. CDR3: CSARGQVGNTEAFF. The CDR3 DNA sequence: TGCAGCGCCCGAGGACAGGTGGGGAACACTGAAGCTTTCTTT.

The chain combines TRBV5-6 with TRBJ1-2; 8 bases line up with TRBD1. CDR3 size: 17 residues. Germline-derived CDR1 and CDR2 are SGHDT and YYEEEE. With V trimmed by 0 bases and J by 2 bases, 9 bases remained unmatched. The CDR3 region has the DNA TGTGCCAGCAGCTTGGAGACAGGGGTTGGGTCCAACTATGGCTACACCTTC. Protein product: CASSLETGVGSNYGYTF.

As to this clone: One end of the junction does not line up with germline, which may come from a read error. The CDR3: CASSPNRRTQYF. The CDR3 DNA follows: TGTGCCAGCAGCCCCAACAGGAGGACCCAGTACTTC. This chain joins TRBV5-1 and TRBJ2-5; D is perhaps TRBD1 (5 bases). In germline, CDR1 is SGHRS, CDR2 YFSETQ. This CDR3 has 12 residues.

This clone has a handful of counts. V gene TRBV7-9 combines with J gene TRBJ1-2; D is perhaps TRBD1 (6 bases). Per germline, CDR1 SEHNR and CDR2 FQNEAQ (reference sequence). This CDR3 has 13 amino acids. V shed 6 bases and J shed 2 bases, with 10 bases lying between them. CDR3 protein: CASSQGQNYGYTF. The CDR3 DNA reads as TGTGCCAGCAGTCAAGGACAGAACTATGGCTACACCTTC.

The chain joins TRBV30 to TRBJ1-6, with a possible D match to TRBD1 (5 bases). From germline, CDR1 is GTSNPN and CDR2 SVGIG (reference sequence). V shed 1 base and J shed 8 bases, with 15 bases lying between them. The length of the CDR3 is 15 residues. As DNA, the CDR3 is TGTGCCTGGAGTGCTCCCCGCGGGGCCTATTCACCCCTCCACTTT. Translated, it gives CAWSAPRGAYSPLHF. Supplemented by reference TRBV30 and TRBJ1-6, the full variable domain reads SQTIHQWPATLVQPVGSPLSLECTVEGTSNPNLYWYRQAAGRGLQLLFYSVGIGQISSEVPQNLSASRPQDRQFILSSKKLLLSDSGFYLCAWSAPRGAYSPLHFGNGTRLTVT.

The V and J genes are TRBV6-5 and TRBJ2-1; 9 nucleotides agree with TRBD2. CDR1 is MNHEY and CDR2 is SVGAGI in the germline V gene. The CDR3 runs 14 residues. V lost 0 bases, J lost 7 bases, and 1 base stayed unmatched. The CDR3 spells CASSYSGLANEQFF. DNA of the CDR3: TGTGCCAGCAGTTACTCTGGACTAGCGAATGAGCAGTTCTTC.

The chain is built from TRBV6-6 and TRBJ2-7; D gene uncertain. Trimming took 4 bases from V and 2 from J, leaving 12 bases between them. Germline V gives CDR1 MNHNY, CDR2 SVGAGI (reference sequence). The CDR3 contains 14 residues. The CDR3 loop is CASSSADGTYEQYF. The CDR3 DNA sequence: TGTGCCAGCAGTTCCGCCGACGGAACCTACGAGCAGTACTTC.

This chain connects TRBV7-9 to TRBJ1-6, with D hard to call. The CDR3 spans 13 residues. Germline CDR1 and CDR2: SEHNR and FQNEAQ (reference sequence). V was trimmed by 5 bases and J by 7 bases, leaving 9 bases between them. The CDR3 coding sequence is TGTGCCAGCAGCCCACCAGAGAATTCACCCCTCCACTTT. Translating it yields CASSPPENSPLHF.

The chain links TRBV4-1 to TRBJ1-1; TRBD1 aligns across 7 bases. J was trimmed by 5 bases and V by 1 base; bases with no gene match: 4. Germline assignment: CDR1 MGHRA and CDR2 YSYEKL. The CDR3 totals 14 residues. The CDR3 DNA reads as TGCGCCAGCAGCCAAGGGACAGGACCAACTGAAGCTTTCTTT. Translated, it gives CASSQGTGPTEAFF.

The CDR3 region is CASSSTHRGRIYEQYF. In nucleotides, the CDR3 is TGTGCCAGCAGCTCTACTCACAGGGGGCGCATCTACGAGCAGTACTTC. The V call is TRBV14, the J call TRBJ2-7; 9 nucleotides line up with TRBD1. Trimming cost V 5 bases and J 3 bases; bases outside gene matches: 11. The germline gives CDR1 SGHDN, CDR2 FVKESK. The CDR3 extends over 16 amino acids. Full variable domain (missing parts from reference TRBV14 and TRBJ2-7): EAGVTQFPSHSVIEKGQTVTLRCDPISGHDNLYWYRRVMGKEIKFLLHFVKESKQDESGMPNNRFLAERTGGTYSTLKVQPAELEDSGVYFCASSSTHRGRIYEQYFGPGTRLTVT.

This rearrangement joins TRBV27 to TRBJ2-2; D gene unclear. CDR1 and CDR2 (germline): MNHEY, SMNVEV (reference sequence). Trimming pared 2 bases from V and 9 bases from J, leaving 13 bases between. The CDR3 has 14 amino acids. CDR3 sequence (DNA): TGTGCCAGCAGTTTAAGTGGCACTTCTCGGGAGCTGTTTTTT. Translating it yields CASSLSGTSRELFF.

In the case of this clone: Germline is not matched at one junction end, which may reflect a read error. V is TRBV7-7 and J is TRBJ2-5; D gene ambiguous. This CDR3 has 13 amino acids. CDR1 is SSHAT and CDR2 is FNYEAQ in the germline V gene (reference sequence). The CDR3 loop reads CASSLRVWETQYF. As DNA, the CDR3 is TGTGCTAGCAGCTTAAGGGTATGGGAGACCCAGTACTTC.

This sequence joins TRBV10-3 and TRBJ2-1, with D hard to call. The germline V gene has CDR1 ENHRY and CDR2 SYGVKD. Trimming stripped 2 bases from V and 4 bases from J, with 15 bases between. CDR3 size: 16 residues. As DNA, the CDR3 is TGTGCCATCAGTGAGAGCCTGGAATTGGGGTACAATGAGCAGTTCTTC. It codes for CAISESLELGYNEQFF.

V and J are TRBV27 and TRBJ2-6; D perhaps matches TRBD2 (7 bases). Germline CDR1 reads MNHEY; CDR2 reads SMNVEV (reference sequence). V was cut by 2 bases and J by 1 base, with 21 bases left in between. This CDR3 spans 20 amino acids. CDR3 residues: CASSLGPPGGRISGANVLTF. The CDR3 bases are TGTGCCAGCAGTTTAGGACCGCCGGGGGGCCGGATTTCTGGGGCCAACGTCCTGACTTTC.